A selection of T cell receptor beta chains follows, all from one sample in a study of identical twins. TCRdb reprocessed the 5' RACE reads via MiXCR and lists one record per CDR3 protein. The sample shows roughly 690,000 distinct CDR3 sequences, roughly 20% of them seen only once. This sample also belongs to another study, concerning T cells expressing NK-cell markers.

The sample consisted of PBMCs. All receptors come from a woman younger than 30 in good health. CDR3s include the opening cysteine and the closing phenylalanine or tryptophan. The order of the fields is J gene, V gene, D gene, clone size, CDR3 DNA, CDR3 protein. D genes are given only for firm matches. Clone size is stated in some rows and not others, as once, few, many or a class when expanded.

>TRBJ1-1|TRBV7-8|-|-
TGTGCCAGCAGCTTAGCGGGGGGAATGCCTAAAGCTTTCTTT
CASSLAGGMPKAFF
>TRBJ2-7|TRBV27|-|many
TGTGCCAGCAGTCCCCCTGTGGGGCACGAGCAGTACTTC
CASSPPVGHEQYF
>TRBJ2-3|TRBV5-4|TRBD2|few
TGTGCCAGCAGCTTCCCTTCTTTACTAGCGGGGACGGCAGATACGCAGTATTTT
CASSFPSLLAGTADTQYF
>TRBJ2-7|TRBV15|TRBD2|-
TGTGCCACCAGCAGAGTCACTAGCGGGAGTTGGAATAGCGAGCAGTACTTC
CATSRVTSGSWNSEQYF
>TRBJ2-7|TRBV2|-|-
TGTGCCAGCACCGAAGCCCTAGCCTACGAGCAGTACTTC
CASTEALAYEQYF
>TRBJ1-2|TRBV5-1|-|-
TGCGCCAGCAGCTTGGGCACAGACCTCTATGGCTACACCTTC
CASSLGTDLYGYTF
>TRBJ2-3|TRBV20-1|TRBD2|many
TGCAGTGCAAAGCGGGGGTCAGATACGCAGTATTTT
CSAKRGSDTQYF
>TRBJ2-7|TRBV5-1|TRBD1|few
TGCGCCAGCAGCTCCGGACAGGCGAGCTCCTACGAGCAGTACTTC
CASSSGQASSYEQYF
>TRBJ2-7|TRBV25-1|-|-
TGTGCCAGCAGACAAACATCCGGGACAAACGAGCAGTACTTC
CASRQTSGTNEQYF
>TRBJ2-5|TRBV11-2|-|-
TGTGCCAGCAGCTTAGGTTATATACAAGGGACCCAGTACTTC
CASSLGYIQGTQYF
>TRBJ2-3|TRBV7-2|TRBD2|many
TGTGCCAGCAGCTTAGCGGGACTACGCACAGATACGCAGTATTTT
CASSLAGLRTDTQYF
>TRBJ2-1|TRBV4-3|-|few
TGCGCCAGCAGCCAAGATGACGGGGACCTGAGCGAGCAGTTCTTC
CASSQDDGDLSEQFF
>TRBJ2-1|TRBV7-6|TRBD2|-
TGTGCCAGCAGCTTAGGTCTAGCGGGAGCCGTGGACTACAATGAGCAGTTCTTC
CASSLGLAGAVDYNEQFF
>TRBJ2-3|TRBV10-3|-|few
TGTGCCATCAGTGATCGCACCGCGCTACACACAGATACGCAGTATTTT
CAISDRTALHTDTQYF
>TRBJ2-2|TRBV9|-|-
TGTGCCAGCAGCTTTATTACCACCGGGGAGCTGTTTTTT
CASSFITTGELFF
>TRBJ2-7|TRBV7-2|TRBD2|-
TGTGCCAGCGGTCCCCTAGCGGGAGTTCCCTACGAGCAGTACTTC
CASGPLAGVPYEQYF
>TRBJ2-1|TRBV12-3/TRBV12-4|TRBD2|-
TGTGCCAGCAGCTCAGCGGGAGGTACGGATGAGCAGTTCTTC
CASSSAGGTDEQFF
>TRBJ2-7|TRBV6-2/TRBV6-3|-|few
TGTGCCAGCAGTTACCGTAAAGTTTCTAGCGTCCTTACCTACGAGCAGTACTTC
CASSYRKVSSVLTYEQYF
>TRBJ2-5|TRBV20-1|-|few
TGCAGTGCTCTTATGGAGGCATCTGAGACCCAGTACTTC
CSALMEASETQYF
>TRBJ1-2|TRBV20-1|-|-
TGCAGTGCTTCCCGGGGAGCTGGCTACACCTTC
CSASRGAGYTF
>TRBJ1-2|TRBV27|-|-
TGTGCCAGCTTTTCTGTCGGGGGGAGAGGCTACACCTTC
CASFSVGGRGYTF
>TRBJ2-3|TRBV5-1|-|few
TGCGCCAGCAGCTTGGACTACCGCACAGATACGCAGTATTTT
CASSLDYRTDTQYF
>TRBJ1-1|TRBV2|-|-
TGTGCCAGCAGTGGAGAACAGGGTCTCTCGACTGAAGCTTTCTTT
CASSGEQGLSTEAFF
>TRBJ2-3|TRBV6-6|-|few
TGTGCCAGCAGAAGACCTGCAGATACGCAGTATTTT
CASRRPADTQYF
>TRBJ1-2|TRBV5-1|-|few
TGCGCCAGCACTGGAGTTGAGGGCAGCTATGGCTACACCTTC
CASTGVEGSYGYTF
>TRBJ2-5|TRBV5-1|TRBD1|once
TGCGCCAGCAGCTCTGGACAGGACCAAGAGACCCAGTACTTC
CASSSGQDQETQYF
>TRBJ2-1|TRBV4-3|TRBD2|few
TGCGCCAGCAGCCTGGGACTATCAAACAATGAGCAGTTCTTC
CASSLGLSNNEQFF
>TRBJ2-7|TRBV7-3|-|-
TGTGCCAGCAGCAGATCAGGGGAAGGCTACGAGCAGTACTTC
CASSRSGEGYEQYF
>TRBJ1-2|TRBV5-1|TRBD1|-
TGCGCCAGCAGCCGGGACAGCGACTATGGCTACACCTTC
CASSRDSDYGYTF
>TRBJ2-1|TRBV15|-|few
TGTGCCACCAGCAGAGAACCGTCCTCCTACAATGAGCAGTTCTTC
CATSREPSSYNEQFF
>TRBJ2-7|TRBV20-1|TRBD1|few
TGCAGTGCTCACCGACAGGGGAGTATCTACGAGCAGTACTTC
CSAHRQGSIYEQYF
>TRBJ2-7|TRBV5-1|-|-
TGCGCCAGCAGAGCACAGGGTTTGAGTAACGAGCAGTACTTC
CASRAQGLSNEQYF
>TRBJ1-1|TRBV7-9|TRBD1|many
TGTGCCAACGGGGATTCCGGGACAGGGGATGGTAGGGCTTTCTTT
CANGDSGTGDGRAFF
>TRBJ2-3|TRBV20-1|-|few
TGCAGTGCTGAGGGGAGGGGGGCCGGAGATACGCAGTATTTT
CSAEGRGAGDTQYF
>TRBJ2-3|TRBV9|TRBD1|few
TGTGCCAGCAGCGCAAGGACAGGGGATACGCAGTATTTT
CASSARTGDTQYF
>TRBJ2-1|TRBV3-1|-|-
TGTGCCAGCAGCCAAGACAGGGGGGCAAATGAGCAGTTCTTC
CASSQDRGANEQFF
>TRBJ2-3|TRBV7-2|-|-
TGTGCCAGCAGCTTTAACGCGGGTAGCCTCACAGATACGCAGTATTTT
CASSFNAGSLTDTQYF
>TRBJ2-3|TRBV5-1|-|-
TGCGCCAGCAGCTCGCAGCCAATTGGCACAGATACGCAGTATTTT
CASSSQPIGTDTQYF
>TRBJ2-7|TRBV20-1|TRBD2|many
TGCAGTGCTAGTTACGGGAGGGCCAGGTACGAGCAGTACTTC
CSASYGRARYEQYF
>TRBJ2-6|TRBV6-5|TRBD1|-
TGTGCCAGCAGTTACTCGGGACAGGGGGCCAACGTCCTGACTTTC
CASSYSGQGANVLTF
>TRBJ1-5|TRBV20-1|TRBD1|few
TGCAGTGCTAGTTCCCCACGGACAGGGGCGTTACGGAATCAGCCCCAGCATTTT
CSASSPRTGALRNQPQHF
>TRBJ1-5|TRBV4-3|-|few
TGCGCCAGCAGCCAAGAAAGGGGGGATCAGCCCCAGCATTTT
CASSQERGDQPQHF
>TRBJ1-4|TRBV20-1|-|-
TGCAGTGCTAGAGTCCCGGGACTAGAAAAACTGTTTTTT
CSARVPGLEKLFF
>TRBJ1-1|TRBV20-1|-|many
TGCAGTGCCAAACCGGGACACATGAACACTGAAGCTTTCTTT
CSAKPGHMNTEAFF
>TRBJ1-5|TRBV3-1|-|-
TGTGCCAGCAGCCCCCTCGAGGGCAGGCTGCATTTT
CASSPLEGRLHF
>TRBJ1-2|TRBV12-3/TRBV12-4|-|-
TGTGCCAGCAGCCGACTTGGGGGCTACACCTTC
CASSRLGGYTF
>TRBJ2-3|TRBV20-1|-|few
TGCAGTGCTGACGGTGGTGTAGATACGCAGTATTTT
CSADGGVDTQYF
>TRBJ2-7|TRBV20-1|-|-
TGCAGTGCTAGGGACCGGCGCGAACGTAATACCTACGAGCAGTACTTC
CSARDRRERNTYEQYF
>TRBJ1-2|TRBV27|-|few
TGTGCCAGCAGTTCGGGGGCTTACTATGGCTACACCTTC
CASSSGAYYGYTF
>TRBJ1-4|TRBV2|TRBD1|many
TGTGCCAGCAGTGGAGCGGGACAGGCTGTAAAACTGTTTTTT
CASSGAGQAVKLFF
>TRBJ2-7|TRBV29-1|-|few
TGCAGCGCCGAGAATTTCTACGAGCAGTACTTC
CSAENFYEQYF
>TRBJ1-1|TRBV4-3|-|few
TGCGCCAGCAGCCAGGGGCTGGGCACTGAAGCTTTCTTT
CASSQGLGTEAFF
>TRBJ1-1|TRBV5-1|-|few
TGCGCCAGCAGCTTGATAATTGGGGGGGACACTGAAGCTTTCTTT
CASSLIIGGDTEAFF